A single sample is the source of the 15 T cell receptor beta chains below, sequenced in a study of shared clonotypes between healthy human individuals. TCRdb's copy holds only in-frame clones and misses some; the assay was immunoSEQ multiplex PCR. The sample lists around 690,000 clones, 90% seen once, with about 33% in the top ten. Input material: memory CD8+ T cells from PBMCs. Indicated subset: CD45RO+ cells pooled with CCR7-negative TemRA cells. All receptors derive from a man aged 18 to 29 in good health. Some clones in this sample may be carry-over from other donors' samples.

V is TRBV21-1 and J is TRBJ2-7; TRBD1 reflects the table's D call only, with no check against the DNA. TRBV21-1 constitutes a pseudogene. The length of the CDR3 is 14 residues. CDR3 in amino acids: CASSNGRGPHEQYF. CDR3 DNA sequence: TGTGCCAGCAGCAACGGCAGGGGCCCCCACGAGCAGTACTTC.

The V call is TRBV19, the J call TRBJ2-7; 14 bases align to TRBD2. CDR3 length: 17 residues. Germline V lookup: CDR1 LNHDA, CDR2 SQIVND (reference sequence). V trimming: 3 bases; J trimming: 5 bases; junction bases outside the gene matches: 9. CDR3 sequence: CASSILYGTSGSNEQYF. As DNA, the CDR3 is TGTGCCAGTAGTATCCTTTATGGGACTAGCGGGAGTAACGAGCAGTACTTC.

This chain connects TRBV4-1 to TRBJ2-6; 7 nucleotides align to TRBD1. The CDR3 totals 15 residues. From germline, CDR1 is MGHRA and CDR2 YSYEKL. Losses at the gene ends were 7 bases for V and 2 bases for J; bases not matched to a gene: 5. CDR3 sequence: CASNLDRAGANVLTF. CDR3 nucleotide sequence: TGCGCCAGCAACCTCGACAGGGCTGGGGCCAACGTCCTGACTTTC.

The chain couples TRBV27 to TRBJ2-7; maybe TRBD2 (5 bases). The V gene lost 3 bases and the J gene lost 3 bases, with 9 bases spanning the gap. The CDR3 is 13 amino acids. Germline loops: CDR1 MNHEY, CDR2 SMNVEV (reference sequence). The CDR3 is CASSLEENYEQYF. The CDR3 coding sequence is TGTGCCAGCAGTTTGGAGGAAAACTACGAGCAGTACTTC.

The CDR3 loop is CASSATSYGYTF. For the CDR3, the DNA is TGTGCCAGCAGCGCCACGTCCTATGGCTACACCTTC. The chain joins TRBV7-8 to TRBJ1-2; D remains ambiguous. Germline loops: CDR1 SGHVS, CDR2 FQNEAQ. Trimming stripped 5 bases from V and 4 bases from J, with 8 bases between. The CDR3 loop spans 12 amino acids.

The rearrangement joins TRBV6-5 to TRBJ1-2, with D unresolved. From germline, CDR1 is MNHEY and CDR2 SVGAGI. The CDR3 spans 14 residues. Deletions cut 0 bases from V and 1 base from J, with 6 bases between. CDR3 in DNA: TGTGCCAGCAGTTACTCAAGTTTTAACTATGGCTACACCTTC. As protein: CASSYSSFNYGYTF.

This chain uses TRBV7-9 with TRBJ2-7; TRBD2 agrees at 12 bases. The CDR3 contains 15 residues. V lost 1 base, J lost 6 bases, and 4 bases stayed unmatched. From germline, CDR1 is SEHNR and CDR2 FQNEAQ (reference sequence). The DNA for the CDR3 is TGTGCCAGCAGCTTAGGACTAGCGGGAGTAGGCGAGCAGTACTTC. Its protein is CASSLGLAGVGEQYF.

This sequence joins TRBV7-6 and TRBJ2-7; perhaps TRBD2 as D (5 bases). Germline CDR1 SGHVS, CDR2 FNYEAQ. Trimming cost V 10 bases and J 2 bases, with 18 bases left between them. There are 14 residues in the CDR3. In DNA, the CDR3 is TGTGCCACCCTGAGGGCTAGAGGAGCCTACGAGCAGTACTTC. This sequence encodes CATLRARGAYEQYF.

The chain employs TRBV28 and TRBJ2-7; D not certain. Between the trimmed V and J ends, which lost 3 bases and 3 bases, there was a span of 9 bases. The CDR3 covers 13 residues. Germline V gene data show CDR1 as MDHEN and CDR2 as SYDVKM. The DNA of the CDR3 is TGTGCCAGCAGTTTGATGCAGATCTACGAGCAGTACTTC. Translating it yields CASSLMQIYEQYF. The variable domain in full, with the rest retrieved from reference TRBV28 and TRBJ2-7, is DVKVTQSSRYLVKRTGEKVFLECVQDMDHENMFWYRQDPGLGLRLIYFSYDVKMKEKGDIPEGYSVSREKKERFSLILESASTNQTSMYLCASSLMQIYEQYFGPGTRLTVT.

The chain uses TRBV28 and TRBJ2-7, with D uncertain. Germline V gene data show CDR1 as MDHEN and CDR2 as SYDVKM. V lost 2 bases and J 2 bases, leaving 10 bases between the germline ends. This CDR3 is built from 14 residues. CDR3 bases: TGTGCCAGCAGTTTAGTGCGGTTTACCTACGAGCAGTACTTC. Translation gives CASSLVRFTYEQYF.

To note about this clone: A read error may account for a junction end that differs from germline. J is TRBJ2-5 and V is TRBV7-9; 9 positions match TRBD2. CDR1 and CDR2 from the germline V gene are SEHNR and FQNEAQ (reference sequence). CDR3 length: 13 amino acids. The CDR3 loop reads CASSLGGLAGLNF. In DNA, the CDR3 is TGTGCCAGCAGCTTAGGGGGTCTAGCGGGACTTAACTTC.

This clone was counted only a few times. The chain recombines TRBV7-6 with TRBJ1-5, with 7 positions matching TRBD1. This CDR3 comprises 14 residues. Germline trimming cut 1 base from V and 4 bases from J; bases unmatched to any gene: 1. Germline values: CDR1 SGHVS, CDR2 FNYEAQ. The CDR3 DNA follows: TGTGCCAGCAGCTTAGAACAGGGGAATCAGCCCCAGCATTTT. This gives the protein CASSLEQGNQPQHF.

CDR3 sequence: CASSLNRETQYF. The CDR3 DNA is TGTGCCAGCAGCTTAAACCGGGAGACCCAGTACTTC. The rearrangement joins TRBV11-2 to TRBJ2-5, with no clear D. The CDR3 is made up of 12 amino acids. V was pared by 2 bases and J by 5 bases, with 6 bases between. Germline lookup yields CDR1 SGHAT and CDR2 FQNNGV. Full variable domain (outside the CDR3, taken from reference TRBV11-2 and TRBJ2-5): EAGVAQSPRYKIIEKRQSVAFWCNPISGHATLYWYQQILGQGPKLLIQFQNNGVVDDSQLPKDRFSAERLKGVDSTLKIQPAKLEDSAVYLCASSLNRETQYFGPGTRLLVL.

The CDR3 nucleotides read TGTGCCAGTAATACGGGAGAGTCGGGTGAGCAGTTCTTC. Translated: CASNTGESGEQFF. This sequence joins TRBV7-3 and TRBJ2-1, with a possible D match to TRBD2 (6 bases). Trimming removed 9 bases at V and 9 bases at J, with 18 bases between. CDR3 length equals 13 residues. Looked up from germline, CDR1 is SGHTA and CDR2 is FQGTGA. Filled out from reference TRBV7-3 and TRBJ2-1, the complete variable domain reads GAGVSQTPSNKVTEKGKYVELRCDPISGHTALYWYRQSLGQGPEFLIYFQGTGAADDSGLPNDRFFAVRPEGSVSTLKIQRTERGDSAVYLCASNTGESGEQFFGPGTRLTVL.

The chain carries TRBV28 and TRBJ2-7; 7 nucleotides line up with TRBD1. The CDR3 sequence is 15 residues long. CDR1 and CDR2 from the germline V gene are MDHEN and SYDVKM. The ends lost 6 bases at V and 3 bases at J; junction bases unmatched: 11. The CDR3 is CASRLFTGALYEQYF. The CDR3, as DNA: TGTGCCAGCAGACTCTTTACAGGGGCGCTCTACGAGCAGTACTTC.